The 25 T cell receptor beta chains given below trace back to one sample, sequenced in a study of blood T cells in healthy people across ages. It was with a sample-barcoded 5' primer and a J-beta primer mix that a second PCR of roughly 6 to 12 cycles was run. TCRdb re-called the 5' RACE reads with MiXCR, one entry per CDR3 protein. The table includes 700,000 to 800,000 distinct CDR3 sequences, around 46% detected once. The source material was blood. These receptors were collected from an older woman in good health.

V usage is TRBV20-1 and J usage is TRBJ2-3, with TRBD2 identical over 9 bases. V was clipped by 5 bases and J by 5 bases; unmatched bases: 11. The CDR3 has 15 amino acids. Germline V gives CDR1 DFQATT, CDR2 SNEGSKA (reference sequence). The DNA of the CDR3 is TGCAGTGCTGCCCCCTTGGCGGGAGGGTTAGATACGCAGTATTTT. Translated, it gives CSAAPLAGGLDTQYF.

As regards this clonotype: A much larger clonotype is one base distant, so this may be a read error. The chain couples TRBV29-1 to TRBJ2-7, with 7 nucleotides matching TRBD1. There are 13 residues in the CDR3. After removal of 7 bases from V and 1 base from J, the junction contained 7 bases not matched to a gene. From germline, CDR1 is SQVTM and CDR2 ANQGSEA. The chain's CDR3 is CSGVDRTSYEQYF. CDR3 nucleotides: TGCAGCGGTGTGGACAGGACTTCCTACGAGCAGTACTTC.

The chain is built from TRBV11-2 and TRBJ2-7, with D possibly TRBD2 on 5 matching bases. Trimming pared 6 bases from V and 6 bases from J, leaving 18 bases between. Germline-derived CDR1 and CDR2 are SGHAT and FQNNGV. CDR3 size: 14 residues. The CDR3 is CASRRAVPSGEQYF. The DNA of the CDR3 is TGTGCCAGCAGGAGAGCGGTTCCATCAGGCGAGCAGTACTTC.

This rearrangement joins TRBV10-3 to TRBJ2-7; D is uncertain. The germline V gene has CDR1 ENHRY and CDR2 SYGVKD. This CDR3 has 13 residues. V lost 7 bases and J 1 base, leaving 11 bases between the germline ends. CDR3 in DNA: TGTGCCATCACCAACACGGAATCCTACGAGCAGTACTTC. Its translation is CAITNTESYEQYF.

The rearrangement links TRBV13 to TRBJ2-1, with D perhaps assigned TRBD1 or TRBD2 (5 bases each). Looked up from germline, CDR1 is PRHDT and CDR2 is FYEKMQ (reference sequence). Between the trimmed V and J ends, which lost 5 bases and 9 bases, there was a span of 11 bases. There are 12 residues in the CDR3. DNA for the CDR3: TGTGCCAGCAGCCCTAAGGGGAGTGAGCAGTTCTTC. Its translation is CASSPKGSEQFF.

This rearrangement joins TRBV20-1 to TRBJ2-3, with D uncertain. The CDR3 has 15 residues. V was shortened by 0 bases and J by 1 base, with 11 bases between the two germline ends. Germline values: CDR1 DFQATT, CDR2 SNEGSKA (reference sequence). CDR3 bases: TGCAGTGCTAGAGATTGGCAATATGGCACAGATACGCAGTATTTT. It codes for CSARDWQYGTDTQYF.

The chain joins TRBV7-2 to TRBJ2-5, with 8 bases fitting TRBD2. The V segment lost 10 bases and the J segment 1 base; nucleotides outside the gene matches: 14. The CDR3 is 16 amino acids. The germline gives CDR1 SGHTA, CDR2 FQGNSA. In nucleotides, the CDR3 is TGTGCCACCAAGACCAACCCACTAGCGGTCCAAGAGACCCAGTACTTC. Encoded protein: CATKTNPLAVQETQYF.

To note about this clonotype: A read error may produce the germline difference seen at one junction end. This chain uses TRBV4-1 with TRBJ1-5; tentatively, D is TRBD1 (5 bases). The germline V gene has CDR1 MGHRA and CDR2 YSYEKL. There are 15 residues in the CDR3. CDR3 bases: TGCGCCAGCAGCCAACGGGACGGTGCCAATCCGCCCCAGCATTTT. Its protein product is CASSQRDGANPPQHF.

This clonotype came up once. The J gene is TRBJ2-3, the V gene TRBV20-1; no reliable D call. In germline, CDR1 is DFQATT, CDR2 SNEGSKA (reference sequence). Trimming cost V 2 bases and J 1 base, with 10 bases left between them. The length of the CDR3 is 14 residues. This CDR3 reads CSARSPDGTDTQYF. CDR3 in DNA: TGCAGTGCTAGATCCCCGGACGGCACAGATACGCAGTATTTT.

With respect to this clonotype: Germline and junction disagree at one end, which may indicate a read error. The chain has TRBV7-7 and TRBJ2-1; D remains unclear. This CDR3 has 13 amino acids. CDR1 SSHAT and CDR2 FNYEAQ come from the germline V gene (reference sequence). CDR3 nucleotide sequence: TGTGCTAGCAGCTTAGCCTTACGACTTGAGCAGTTCTTC. Translated: CASSLALRLEQFF.

CDR3 amino acids: CASSAPGQGEYEQYF. The CDR3 nucleotides are TGTGCCAGTAGTGCTCCGGGACAGGGGGAATACGAGCAGTACTTC. This sequence joins TRBV19 and TRBJ2-7; 11 nucleotides agree with TRBD1. The CDR3 consists of 15 residues. Germline CDR1 is LNHDA and CDR2 is SQIVND (reference sequence). V lost 5 bases to trimming and J lost 4 bases; unmatched junction nucleotides: 7.

The chain joins TRBV20-1 to TRBJ2-2; D remains ambiguous. The CDR3 has 17 amino acids. V gave up 2 bases and J gave up 7 bases, with 23 bases separating them. Germline V gene sequence: CDR1 DFQATT, CDR2 SNEGSKA (reference sequence). CDR3 sequence reads: CSARPPDAIGYDGELFF. The DNA of the CDR3 is TGCAGTGCTAGACCCCCGGACGCGATTGGGTATGACGGGGAGCTGTTTTTT.

Concerning this clonotype itself: A much larger clone is a single base away; this may be a read error. The CDR3 spells CASSRIPGTGVNEQYF. The CDR3 DNA is TGTGCCAGCAGCCGGATCCCAGGGACAGGGGTGAACGAGCAGTACTTC. The chain uses TRBV4-2 and TRBJ2-7; 10 positions match TRBD1. This CDR3 spans 16 amino acids. The germline V gene has CDR1 LGHNA and CDR2 YNFKEQ. Trimming cost V 4 bases and J 5 bases; bases outside gene matches: 11.

This chain links TRBV20-1 with TRBJ2-7; a weak D match, TRBD2 (6 bases). V was shortened by 3 bases and J by 1 base, with 10 bases between the two germline ends. The V gene's germline CDR1 is DFQATT and CDR2 SNEGSKA (reference sequence). The CDR3 sequence is 13 residues long. This CDR3 reads CSARGRLSYEQYF. The CDR3 DNA is TGCAGTGCTAGGGGGAGGCTATCCTACGAGCAGTACTTC.

A single count supports this clonotype. The rearrangement links TRBV7-2 to TRBJ1-3; TRBD1 is a possible D gene (5 bases). The CDR3 has 14 amino acids. Germline CDR1 reads SGHTA; CDR2 reads FQGNSA. The V gene lost 5 bases and the J gene lost 2 bases, with 10 bases spanning the gap. The CDR3 sequence is CASSAARAGNTIYF. The CDR3 nucleotides read TGTGCCAGCAGCGCAGCCAGGGCTGGAAACACCATATATTTT. The whole variable domain, remainder taken from reference TRBV7-2 and TRBJ1-3, is GAGVSQSPSNKVTEKGKDVELRCDPISGHTALYWYRQSLGQGLEFLIYFQGNSAPDKSGLPSDRFSAERTGGSVSTLTIQRTQQEDSAVYLCASSAARAGNTIYFGEGSWLTVV.

This clonotype has a count of ten or more. This rearrangement joins TRBV6-2 or TRBV6-3 to TRBJ2-5; tentative D call: TRBD1 (6 bases). V was pared by 0 bases and J by 2 bases, with 7 bases between. CDR1 and CDR2 from the germline V gene are MNHEY and SVGEGT. CDR3 size: 14 residues. CDR3 sequence reads: CASSYSGTQETQYF. The CDR3 nucleotides are TGTGCCAGCAGTTACTCGGGGACACAAGAGACCCAGTACTTC.

On this clonotype itself: A much larger clone lies a single base off, so this may be a read error. The rearrangement uses TRBV25-1 and TRBJ2-1; 7 bases line up with TRBD2. The J call may be faulty, since TRBJ2-7 better matches the DNA end. This CDR3 comprises 14 residues. Germline V gives CDR1 MGHDK, CDR2 SYGVNS. The CDR3 DNA follows: TGTGCCAGCAGTCGGAGCGGGACCTACAATGAGCAGTACTTC. Its protein product is CASSRSGTYNEQYF.

This clonotype was found a few times. The chain has TRBV20-1 and TRBJ2-6; 9 bases are shared with TRBD1. V shed 6 bases and J 4 bases; nucleotides not matched to a gene: 4. This CDR3 is built from 14 residues. Per germline, CDR1 DFQATT and CDR2 SNEGSKA (reference sequence). The CDR3 bases are TGCAGTGCACAGGGGGCGTCAGGGGCCAACGTCCTGACTTTC. It yields the protein CSAQGASGANVLTF.

The chain has TRBV29-1 and TRBJ2-7, with 11 positions matching TRBD2. The closer fit of TRBJ2-4 to the DNA end suggests the J call may be wrong. This CDR3 has 13 residues. CDR1 is SQVTM and CDR2 is ANQGSEA in the germline V gene. CDR3 amino acids: CSGLAGGGDIQYF. For the CDR3, the DNA is TGCAGCGGCCTAGCGGGAGGTGGAGACATTCAGTACTTC.

The V gene is TRBV7-9, the J gene TRBJ1-1; TRBD1 aligns across 9 bases. J was trimmed by 3 bases and V by 5 bases; bases with no gene match: 4. The CDR3 contains 14 residues. CDR1 is SEHNR and CDR2 is FQNEAQ in the germline V gene (reference sequence). CDR3 in DNA: TGTGCCAGCAGCCCGGGACAGGGCGACACTGAAGCTTTCTTT. Its protein is CASSPGQGDTEAFF.

V usage is TRBV7-2 and J usage is TRBJ2-3; 9 bases agree with TRBD2. The CDR3 length is 16 residues. Germline V gives CDR1 SGHTA, CDR2 FQGNSA. After removal of 6 bases from V and 2 bases from J, the junction contained 9 bases not matched to a gene. The chain's CDR3 is CASSVTGTSITDTQYF. CDR3 coding DNA: TGTGCCAGCAGTGTCACGGGGACTAGCATCACAGATACGCAGTATTTT.

The chain combines TRBV9 with TRBJ1-1; D is perhaps TRBD1 (5 bases). Germline CDR1 SGDLS, CDR2 YYNGEE. This CDR3 is built from 14 residues. With 4 bases removed from V and 11 bases from J, the gap between germline ends came to 21 bases. For the CDR3, the DNA is TGTGCCAGCAGCCCGGGCTTAGGGGCTGAGGGTGCTTTCTTT. Residues: CASSPGLGAEGAFF.

For this clonotype: A single base separates this from a much larger clone, so it may be a read error. This rearrangement joins TRBV7-2 to TRBJ2-3; no definite D call. This CDR3 comprises 12 residues. CDR1 and CDR2 from the germline V gene are SGHTA and FQGNSA. In nucleotides, the CDR3 is TGTGTCAGCAGCCGACCCACAGATACGCAGTATTTT. Protein: CVSSRPTDTQYF. The complete variable domain, with remaining parts taken from reference TRBV7-2 and TRBJ2-3, reads GAGVSQSPSNKVTEKGKDVELRCDPISGHTALYWYRQSLGQGLEFLIYFQGNSAPDKSGLPSDRFSAERTGGSVSTLTIQRTQQEDSAVYLCVSSRPTDTQYFGPGTRLTVL.

The V and J genes are TRBV4-1 and TRBJ2-3; weak D call: TRBD2 (5 bases). Germline V gives CDR1 MGHRA, CDR2 YSYEKL. V gave up 3 bases and J gave up 2 bases, with 21 bases separating them. This CDR3 has 18 amino acids. CDR3: CASSHQQPRGSVTDTQYF. In nucleotides, the CDR3 is TGCGCCAGCAGCCACCAACAACCTCGGGGTAGTGTCACAGATACGCAGTATTTT.

This rearrangement joins TRBV5-1 to TRBJ2-7; D gene unclear. This CDR3 comprises 14 residues. The germline CDR1 and CDR2 sequences are SGHRS and YFSETQ. V was cut by 4 bases and J by 5 bases, with 16 bases left in between. The CDR3: CASSAETTRNEQYF. The CDR3 DNA sequence: TGCGCCAGCAGCGCGGAAACGACACGAAACGAGCAGTACTTC. Using reference TRBV5-1 and TRBJ2-7 for the parts outside the CDR3, the full variable domain is KAGVTQTPRYLIKTRGQQVTLSCSPISGHRSVSWYQQTPGQGLQFLFEYFSETQRNKGNFPGRFSGRQFSNSRSEMNVSTLELGDSALYLCASSAETTRNEQYFGPGTRLTVT.